The TCR beta chain under discussion was sequenced for a study of blood T cell repertoires in COVID-19. V lost 3 bases to trimming and J lost 0 bases; unmatched junction nucleotides: 11. CDR3 length: 18 residues. Germline values: CDR1 KGHSH, CDR2 LQKENI. The repertoire was sequenced with immunoSEQ multiplex PCR; TCRdb's copy has only in-frame clones and lacks some. The sample gives approximately 400,000 clones, more than 70% of which show up once; 1.2% is in the top ten. Residents of approximately 25 US areas, aged roughly 18 to 89 years, made up the participants. Among Cohort 3 donors, those recovered had two negative PCRs, clearance, or symptom resolution.

The specimen was PBMCs or T cells enriched from blood (not recorded which). This chain uses TRBV18 with TRBJ1-3, with 7 bases aligning to TRBD1. This clonotype was sampled from a woman aged 18-29 years who had recovered from COVID-19. CDR3 DNA sequence: TGTGCCAGCTCACCGGCTTCTTCCCCAGGGGGCTCTGGAAACACCATATATTTT. It encodes CASSPASSPGGSGNTIYF.